The clone carrying this T cell receptor (beta chain) is labeled as medium-sized (0.01 to 0.1%). Its antigen is as yet unknown. Making use of molecular barcodes, quantitative 5'-RACE generated TCR beta libraries. TCRdb ran MiXCR on the 5' RACE reads and lists one entry per CDR3 protein. This sample carries about 150,000 distinct CDR3 sequences, roughly 44% of them seen once, and the ten largest clones take 13% to 15%. This entry belongs to a study of CD8 T cells in ankylosing spondylitis. Study outcomes and limitations: Disease-linked clones reportedly showed significant enrichment in matched ankylosing spondylitis synovial fluid. A number of the motif variants had already been described in reactive arthritis synovial fluid and blood.

The CDR3 extends over 14 amino acids. The J segment lost 1 base and the V segment lost 3 bases, leaving 3 bases of the junction unmatched. CDR1 is ENHRY and CDR2 is SYGVKD in the germline V gene. This clonotype originated in a male donor with ankylosing spondylitis. The genes are TRBV10-3 and TRBJ2-7; 7 nucleotides align to TRBD2. Specimen: synovial fluid, either unsorted or a sorted T cell fraction (not recorded which). CDR3 sequence (DNA): TGTGCCATCAGTGACCCCGGGAGGTCCTACGAGCAGTACTTC. Its protein product is CAISDPGRSYEQYF.